This record concerns one T cell receptor (beta chain) sequence. Its antigen is not identified. This table comes from immunoSEQ multiplex PCR, and its TCRdb copy is limited to in-frame clones, with some not included. Here the sample spans hundreds of thousands of clones, 77% being singletons. This sample was taken from a study of shared clonotypes between healthy human individuals. The CDR3 contains 14 residues. V was pared by 4 bases and J by 6 bases, with 13 bases between. Germline values: CDR1 SGHRS, CDR2 YFSETQ. Study-level findings and limits: Limited genetic and exposure-history diversity came from having few donors.

This chain connects TRBV5-1 to TRBJ2-2; D is possibly TRBD1 (6 bases). The sample consisted of PBMCs. This clonotype was obtained from a woman between 40 and 50 years old in good health. Some clones in this sample may be carry-over from other donors' samples. The CDR3 bases are TGCGCCAGCAGCCCCAACAGGGCCCCCGGGGAGCTGTTTTTT. The encoded protein is CASSPNRAPGELFF.